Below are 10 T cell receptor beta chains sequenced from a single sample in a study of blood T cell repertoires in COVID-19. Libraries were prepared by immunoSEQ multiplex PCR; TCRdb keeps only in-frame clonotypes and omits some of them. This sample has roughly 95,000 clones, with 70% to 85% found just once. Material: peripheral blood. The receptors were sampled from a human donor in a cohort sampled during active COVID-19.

In DNA, the CDR3 is TGTGCCAGCAGCTTAGGTCAGGAACATTCACCCCTCCACTTT. Translation: CASSLGQEHSPLHF. This sequence joins TRBV11-2 and TRBJ1-6; D gene ambiguous. The V gene lost 1 base and the J gene lost 8 bases, with 9 bases spanning the gap. The CDR3 is 14 residues long. CDR1 SGHAT and CDR2 FQNNGV come from the germline V gene.

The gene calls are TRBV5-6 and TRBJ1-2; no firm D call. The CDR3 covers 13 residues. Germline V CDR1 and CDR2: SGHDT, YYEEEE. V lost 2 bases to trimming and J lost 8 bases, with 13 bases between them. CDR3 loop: CASSFTPRSGYTF. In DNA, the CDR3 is TGTGCCAGCAGCTTTACCCCGAGGAGCGGCTACACCTTC.

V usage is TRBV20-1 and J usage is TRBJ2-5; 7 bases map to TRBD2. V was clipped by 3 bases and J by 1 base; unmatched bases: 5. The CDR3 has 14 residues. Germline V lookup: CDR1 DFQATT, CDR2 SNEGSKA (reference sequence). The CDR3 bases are TGCAGTGCTAGTGGCGGACTAGGCCAAGAGACCCAGTACTTC. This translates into CSASGGLGQETQYF.

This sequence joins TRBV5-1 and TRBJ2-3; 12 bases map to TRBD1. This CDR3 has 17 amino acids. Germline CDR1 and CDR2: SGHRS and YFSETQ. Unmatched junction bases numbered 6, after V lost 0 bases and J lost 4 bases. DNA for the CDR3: TGCGCCAGCAGCTTGGAGGGACAGGGGGCTAATCCAGATACGCAGTATTTT. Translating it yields CASSLEGQGANPDTQYF. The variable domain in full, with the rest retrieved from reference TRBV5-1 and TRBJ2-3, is KAGVTQTPRYLIKTRGQQVTLSCSPISGHRSVSWYQQTPGQGLQFLFEYFSETQRNKGNFPGRFSGRQFSNSRSEMNVSTLELGDSALYLCASSLEGQGANPDTQYFGPGTRLTVL.

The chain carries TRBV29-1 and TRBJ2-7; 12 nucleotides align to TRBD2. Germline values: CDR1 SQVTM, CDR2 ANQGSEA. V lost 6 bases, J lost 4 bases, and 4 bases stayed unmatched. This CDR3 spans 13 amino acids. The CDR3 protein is CSVAGTSGYEQYF. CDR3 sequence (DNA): TGCAGCGTCGCCGGGACTAGCGGGTACGAGCAGTACTTC.

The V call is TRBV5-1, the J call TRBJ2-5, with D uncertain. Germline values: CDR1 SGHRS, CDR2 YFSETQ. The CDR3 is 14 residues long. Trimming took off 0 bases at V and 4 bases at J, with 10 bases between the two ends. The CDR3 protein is CASSLAAGPETQYF. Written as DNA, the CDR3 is TGCGCCAGCAGCTTGGCGGCAGGCCCAGAGACCCAGTACTTC.

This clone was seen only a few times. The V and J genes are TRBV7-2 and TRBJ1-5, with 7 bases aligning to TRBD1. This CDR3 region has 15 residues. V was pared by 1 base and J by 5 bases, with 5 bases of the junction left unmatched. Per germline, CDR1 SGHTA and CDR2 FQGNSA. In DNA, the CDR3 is TGTGCCAGCAGCTTAGGAGGGGGCCGGGATCAGCCCCAGCATTTT. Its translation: CASSLGGGRDQPQHF.

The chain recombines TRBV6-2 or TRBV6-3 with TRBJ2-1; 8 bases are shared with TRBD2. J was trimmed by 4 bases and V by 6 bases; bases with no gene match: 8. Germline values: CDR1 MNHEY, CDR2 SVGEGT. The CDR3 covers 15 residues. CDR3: CASSSGGVLYNEQFF. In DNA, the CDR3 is TGTGCCAGCAGCTCCGGGGGGGTCCTATACAATGAGCAGTTCTTC.

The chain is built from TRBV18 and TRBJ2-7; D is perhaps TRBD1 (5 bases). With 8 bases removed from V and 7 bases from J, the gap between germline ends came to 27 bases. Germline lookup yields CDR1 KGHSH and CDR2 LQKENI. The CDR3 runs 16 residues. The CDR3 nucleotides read TGTGCCAGCACGTCGAGGCTTCTTTCAGGGTTGCGGGAGCAGTACTTC. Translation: CASTSRLLSGLREQYF.

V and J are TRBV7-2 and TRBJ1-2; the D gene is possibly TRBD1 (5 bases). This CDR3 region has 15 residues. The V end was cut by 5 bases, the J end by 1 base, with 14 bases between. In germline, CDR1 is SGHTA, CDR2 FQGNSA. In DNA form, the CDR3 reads TGTGCCAGCAGCCCTCGCAGGGCCCTTAACTATGGCTACACCTTC. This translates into CASSPRRALNYGYTF.